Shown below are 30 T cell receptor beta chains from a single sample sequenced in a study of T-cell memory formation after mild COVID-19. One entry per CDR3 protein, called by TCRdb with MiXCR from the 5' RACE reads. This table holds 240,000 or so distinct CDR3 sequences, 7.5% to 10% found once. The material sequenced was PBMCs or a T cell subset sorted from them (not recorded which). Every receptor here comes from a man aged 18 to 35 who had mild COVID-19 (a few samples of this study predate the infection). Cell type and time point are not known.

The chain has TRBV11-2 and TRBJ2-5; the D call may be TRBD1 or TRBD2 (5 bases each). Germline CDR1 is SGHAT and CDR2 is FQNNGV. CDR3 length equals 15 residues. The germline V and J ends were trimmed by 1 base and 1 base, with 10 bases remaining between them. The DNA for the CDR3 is TGTGCCAGCAGCTTAGGACCGGGACCCCAAGAGACCCAGTACTTC. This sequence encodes CASSLGPGPQETQYF.

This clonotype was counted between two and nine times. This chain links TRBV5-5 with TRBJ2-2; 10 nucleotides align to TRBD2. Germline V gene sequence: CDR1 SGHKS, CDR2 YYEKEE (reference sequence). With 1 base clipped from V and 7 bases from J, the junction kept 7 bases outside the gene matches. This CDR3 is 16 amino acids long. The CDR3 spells CASSLRLAGAVGELFF. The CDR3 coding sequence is TGTGCCAGCAGCTTGAGACTAGCGGGTGCGGTCGGGGAGCTGTTTTTT.

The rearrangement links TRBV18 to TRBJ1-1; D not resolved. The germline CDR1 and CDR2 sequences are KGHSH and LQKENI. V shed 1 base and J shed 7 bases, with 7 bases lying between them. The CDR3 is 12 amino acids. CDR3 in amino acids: CASSPQTNEAFF. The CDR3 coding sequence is TGTGCCAGCTCACCACAGACTAATGAAGCTTTCTTT.

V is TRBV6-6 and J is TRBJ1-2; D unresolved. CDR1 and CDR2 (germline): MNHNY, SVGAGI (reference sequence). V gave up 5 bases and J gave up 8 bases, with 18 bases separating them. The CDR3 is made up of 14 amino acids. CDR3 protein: CASSPDYRDPGYTF. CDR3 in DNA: TGTGCCAGCAGTCCAGATTATAGAGATCCGGGCTACACCTTC.

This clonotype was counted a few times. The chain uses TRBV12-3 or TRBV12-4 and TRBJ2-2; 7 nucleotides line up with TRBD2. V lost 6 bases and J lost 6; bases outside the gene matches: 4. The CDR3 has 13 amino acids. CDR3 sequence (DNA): TGTGCCAGCAGGGGAGGGAGCGCCGGGGAGCTGTTTTTT. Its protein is CASRGGSAGELFF.

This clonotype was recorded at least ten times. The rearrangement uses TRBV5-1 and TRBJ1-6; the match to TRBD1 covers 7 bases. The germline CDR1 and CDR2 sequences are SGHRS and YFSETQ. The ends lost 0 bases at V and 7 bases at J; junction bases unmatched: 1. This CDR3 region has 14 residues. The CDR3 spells CASSLGQGNSPLHF. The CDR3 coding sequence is TGCGCCAGCAGCTTGGGACAGGGAAATTCACCCCTCCACTTT.

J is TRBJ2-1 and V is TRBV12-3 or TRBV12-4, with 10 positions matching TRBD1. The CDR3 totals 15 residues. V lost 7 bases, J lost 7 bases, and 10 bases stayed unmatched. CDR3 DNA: TGTGCCAGCACTATAAACCGGGACAGGGGTAATGAGCAGTTCTTC. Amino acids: CASTINRDRGNEQFF.

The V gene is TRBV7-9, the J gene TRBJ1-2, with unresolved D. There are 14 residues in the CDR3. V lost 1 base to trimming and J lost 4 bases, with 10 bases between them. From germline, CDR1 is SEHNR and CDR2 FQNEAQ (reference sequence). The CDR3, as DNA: TGTGCCAGCAGCTTAGAGAACCCGGGCTATGGCTACACCTTC. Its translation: CASSLENPGYGYTF.

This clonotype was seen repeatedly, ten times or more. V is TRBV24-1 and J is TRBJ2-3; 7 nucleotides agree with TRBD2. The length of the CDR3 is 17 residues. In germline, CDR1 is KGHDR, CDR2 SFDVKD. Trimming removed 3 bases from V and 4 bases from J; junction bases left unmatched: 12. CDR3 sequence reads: CATSDPLALVGADTQYF. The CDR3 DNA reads TGTGCCACCAGTGATCCACTAGCGCTCGTTGGAGCAGATACGCAGTATTTT.

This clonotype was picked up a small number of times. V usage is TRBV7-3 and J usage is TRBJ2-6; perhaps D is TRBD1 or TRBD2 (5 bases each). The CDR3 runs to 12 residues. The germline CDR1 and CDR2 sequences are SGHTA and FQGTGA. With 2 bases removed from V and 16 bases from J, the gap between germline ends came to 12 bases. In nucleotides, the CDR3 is TGTGCCAGCAGCTTAGGGGGACCACCGCTGACTTTC. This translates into CASSLGGPPLTF.

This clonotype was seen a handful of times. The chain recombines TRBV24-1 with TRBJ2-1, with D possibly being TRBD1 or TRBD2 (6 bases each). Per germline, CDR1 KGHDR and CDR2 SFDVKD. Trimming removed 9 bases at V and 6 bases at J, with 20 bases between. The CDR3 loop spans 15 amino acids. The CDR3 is CATPGGRARFNEQFF. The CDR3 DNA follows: TGTGCCACCCCCGGGGGCCGGGCGAGGTTCAATGAGCAGTTCTTC.

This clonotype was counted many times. CDR3 sequence reads: CASSAGLAGTTDTQYF. The CDR3 region has the DNA TGCGCCAGCAGCGCGGGACTAGCGGGGACAACAGATACGCAGTATTTT. V and J are TRBV5-1 and TRBJ2-3; the match to TRBD2 covers 13 bases. With 4 bases clipped from V and 3 bases from J, the junction kept 5 bases outside the gene matches. The length of the CDR3 is 16 residues. CDR1 and CDR2 from the germline V gene are SGHRS and YFSETQ.

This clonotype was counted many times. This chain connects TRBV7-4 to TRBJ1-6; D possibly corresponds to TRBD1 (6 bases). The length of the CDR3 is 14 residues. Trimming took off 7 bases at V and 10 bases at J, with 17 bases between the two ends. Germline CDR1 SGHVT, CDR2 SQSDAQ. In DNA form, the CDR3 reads TGTGCCAGCACCCCCCAGGCAGGGGAATCACCCCTCCACTTT. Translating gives CASTPQAGESPLHF.

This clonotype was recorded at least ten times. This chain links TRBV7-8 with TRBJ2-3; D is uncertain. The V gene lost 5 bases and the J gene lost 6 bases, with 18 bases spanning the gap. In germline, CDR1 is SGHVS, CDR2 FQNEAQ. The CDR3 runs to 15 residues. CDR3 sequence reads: CASSQRVPSRDTQYF. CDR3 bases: TGTGCCAGCAGCCAAAGGGTCCCTTCCCGGGATACGCAGTATTTT.

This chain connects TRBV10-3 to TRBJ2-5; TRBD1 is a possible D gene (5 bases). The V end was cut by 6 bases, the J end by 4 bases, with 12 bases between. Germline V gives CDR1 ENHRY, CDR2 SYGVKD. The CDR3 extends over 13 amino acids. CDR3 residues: CAISPGKGETQYF. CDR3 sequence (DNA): TGTGCCATCAGCCCAGGGAAAGGAGAGACCCAGTACTTC.

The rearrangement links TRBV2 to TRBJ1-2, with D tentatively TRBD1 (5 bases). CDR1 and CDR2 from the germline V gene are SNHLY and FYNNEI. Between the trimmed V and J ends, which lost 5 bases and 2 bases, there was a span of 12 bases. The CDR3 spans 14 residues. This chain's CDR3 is CASSRDQSNYGYTF. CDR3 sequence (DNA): TGTGCCAGCAGTAGGGACCAATCGAACTATGGCTACACCTTC.

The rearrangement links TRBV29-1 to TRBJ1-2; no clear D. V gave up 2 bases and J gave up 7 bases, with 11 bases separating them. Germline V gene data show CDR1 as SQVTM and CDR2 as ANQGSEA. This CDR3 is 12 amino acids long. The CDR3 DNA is TGCAGCGTTGAATGGGTCCCTTTTGGCTACACCTTC. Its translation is CSVEWVPFGYTF. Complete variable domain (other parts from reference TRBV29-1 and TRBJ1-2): SAVISQKPSRDICQRGTSLTIQCQVDSQVTMMFWYRQQPGQSLTLIATANQGSEATYESGFVIDKFPISRPNLTFSTLTVSNMSPEDSSIYLCSVEWVPFGYTFGSGTRLTVV.

The CDR3 region has the DNA TGCGCCAGCAGCGCGGGTGGCAGCTCTAACTATGGCTACACCTTC. The encoded protein is CASSAGGSSNYGYTF. The chain has TRBV5-1 and TRBJ1-2, with D unresolved. The V end was cut by 4 bases, the J end by 0 bases, with 13 bases between. Germline values: CDR1 SGHRS, CDR2 YFSETQ. The CDR3 has 15 amino acids.

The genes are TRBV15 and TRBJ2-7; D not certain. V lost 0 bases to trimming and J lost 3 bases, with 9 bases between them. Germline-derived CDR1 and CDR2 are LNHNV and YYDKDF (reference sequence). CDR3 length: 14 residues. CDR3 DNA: TGTGCCACCAGCAGAGATGGCATCGGCTACGAGCAGTACTTC. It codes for CATSRDGIGYEQYF.

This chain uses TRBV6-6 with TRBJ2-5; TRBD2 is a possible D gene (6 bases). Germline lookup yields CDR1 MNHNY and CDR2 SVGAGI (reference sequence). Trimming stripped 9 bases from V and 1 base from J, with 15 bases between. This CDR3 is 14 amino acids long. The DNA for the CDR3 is TGTGCCAGTAGATTTTGGGGGGTCCAAGAGACCCAGTACTTC. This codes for CASRFWGVQETQYF.

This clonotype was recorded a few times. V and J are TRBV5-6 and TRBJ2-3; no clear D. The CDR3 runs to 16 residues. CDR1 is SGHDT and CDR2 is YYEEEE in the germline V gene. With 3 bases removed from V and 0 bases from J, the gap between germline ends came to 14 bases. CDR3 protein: CASSSLTLASTDTQYF. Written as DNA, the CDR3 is TGTGCCAGCAGCTCGCTGACTTTGGCTAGCACAGATACGCAGTATTTT.

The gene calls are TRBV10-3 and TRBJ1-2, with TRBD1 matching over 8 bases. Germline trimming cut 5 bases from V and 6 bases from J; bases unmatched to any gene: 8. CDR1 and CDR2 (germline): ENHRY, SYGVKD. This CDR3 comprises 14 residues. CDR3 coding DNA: TGTGCCATCAGTCGTGACAGGGGAGTCGATGGCTACACCTTC. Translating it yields CAISRDRGVDGYTF.

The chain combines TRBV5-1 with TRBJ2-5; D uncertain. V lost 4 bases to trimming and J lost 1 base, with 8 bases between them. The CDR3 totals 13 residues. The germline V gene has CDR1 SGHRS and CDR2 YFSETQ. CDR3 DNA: TGCGCCAGCAGCCCAAGAGTCCAAGAGACCCAGTACTTC. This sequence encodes CASSPRVQETQYF.

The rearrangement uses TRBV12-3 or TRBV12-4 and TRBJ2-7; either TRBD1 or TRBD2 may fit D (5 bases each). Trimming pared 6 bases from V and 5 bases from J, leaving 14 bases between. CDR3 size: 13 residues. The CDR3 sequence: CASSLDFRDEQYV. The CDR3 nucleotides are TGTGCCAGCAGCTTGGACTTCAGGGACGAGCAGTACGTC.

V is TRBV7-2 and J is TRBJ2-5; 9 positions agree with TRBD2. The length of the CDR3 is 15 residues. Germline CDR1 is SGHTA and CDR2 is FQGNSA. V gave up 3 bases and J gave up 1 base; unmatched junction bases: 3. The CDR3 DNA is TGTGCCAGCAGCTTCAGACTAGCGGTCCAAGAGACCCAGTACTTC. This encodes CASSFRLAVQETQYF.

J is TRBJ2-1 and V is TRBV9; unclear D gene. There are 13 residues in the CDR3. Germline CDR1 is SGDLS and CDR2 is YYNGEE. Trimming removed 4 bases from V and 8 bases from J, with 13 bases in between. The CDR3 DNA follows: TGTGCCAGCAGCCCCCTAGGGTTGGATGAGCAGTTCTTC. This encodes CASSPLGLDEQFF.

CDR3 coding DNA: TGTGCCCGCGGTGAACAGGGTCGTACTGAAGCTTTCTTT. Protein sequence: CARGEQGRTEAFF. The chain joins TRBV6-5 to TRBJ1-1; TRBD1 is a possible D gene (6 bases). The length of the CDR3 is 13 residues. The V gene lost 11 bases and the J gene lost 5 bases, with 18 bases spanning the gap. Germline V gene lookup returns CDR1 MNHEY and CDR2 SVGAGI.

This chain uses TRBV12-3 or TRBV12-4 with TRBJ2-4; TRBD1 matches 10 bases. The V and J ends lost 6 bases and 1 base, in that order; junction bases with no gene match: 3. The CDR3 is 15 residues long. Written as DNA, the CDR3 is TGTGCCAGCAGACGACAGGGGGCGGCCAAAAACATTCAGTACTTC. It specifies CASRRQGAAKNIQYF.

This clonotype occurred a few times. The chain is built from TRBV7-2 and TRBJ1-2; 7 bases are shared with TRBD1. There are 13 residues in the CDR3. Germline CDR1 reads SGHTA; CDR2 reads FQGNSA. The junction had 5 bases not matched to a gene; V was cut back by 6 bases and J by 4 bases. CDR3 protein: CASSRDRLYGYTF. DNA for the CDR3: TGTGCCAGCAGTCGGGACAGACTCTATGGCTACACCTTC.

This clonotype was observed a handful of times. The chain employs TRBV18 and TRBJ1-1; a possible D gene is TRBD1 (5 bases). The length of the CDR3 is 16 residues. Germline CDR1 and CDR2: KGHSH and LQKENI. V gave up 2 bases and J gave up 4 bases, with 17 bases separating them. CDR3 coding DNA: TGTGCCAGCTCACCAGGGCAGGGAGGGAGCGGCACTGAAGCTTTCTTT. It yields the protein CASSPGQGGSGTEAFF.